Each of the 10 T cell receptor beta chains below was sequenced from the same sample in a study of blood T cell repertoires in COVID-19. Method: immunoSEQ multiplex PCR; TCRdb's copy keeps in-frame clones and lacks some. Altogether about 110,000 clones are present, over 65% being singletons, with the ten largest covering about 1.8%. The sequenced sample was peripheral blood. These TCRs come from a woman between 40 and 50 years old with acute or convalescent COVID-19.

This chain joins TRBV18 and TRBJ2-4; 7 nucleotides line up with TRBD2. Looked up from germline, CDR1 is KGHSH and CDR2 is LQKENI. The CDR3 contains 13 residues. The ends lost 1 base at V and 6 bases at J; junction bases unmatched: 0. CDR3 sequence reads: CASSPLAGNIQYF. In nucleotides, the CDR3 is TGTGCCAGCTCACCACTAGCGGGAAACATTCAGTACTTC.

The CDR3 sequence: CASSHTYEQYF. The DNA of the CDR3 is TGTGCCAGCAGCCATACCTACGAGCAGTACTTC. This sequence joins TRBV3-1 (or the pseudogene TRBV3-2) and TRBJ2-7, with D uncertain. Germline loops: CDR1 LGHDT, CDR2 YNNKEL (reference sequence). With 3 bases removed from V and 2 bases from J, the gap between germline ends came to 2 bases. This CDR3 has 11 amino acids.

The chain couples TRBV4-1 to TRBJ2-7; D is possibly TRBD1 (6 bases). Per the germline V gene, CDR1 is MGHRA and CDR2 is YSYEKL. This CDR3 has 15 residues. Trimming removed 3 bases at V and 6 bases at J, with 18 bases between. The CDR3 sequence: CASSHPDRLRSEQYF. The CDR3 DNA reads TGCGCCAGCAGCCATCCAGACAGGTTAAGGAGCGAGCAGTACTTC.

The genes are TRBV7-9 and TRBJ2-6; 7 bases fit TRBD1. Germline V gene lookup returns CDR1 SEHNR and CDR2 FQNEAQ (reference sequence). The CDR3 runs to 13 residues. V shed 3 bases and J 18 bases; nucleotides not matched to a gene: 11. CDR3 DNA: TGTGCCAGCAGCTTCCAGACAGGGCCAGGAAAGACTTTC. It codes for CASSFQTGPGKTF. Using reference TRBV7-9 and TRBJ2-6 for the parts outside the CDR3, the full variable domain is DTGVSQNPRHKITKRGQNVTFRCDPISEHNRLYWYRQTLGQGPEFLTYFQNEAQLEKSRLLSDRFSAERPKGSFSTLEIQRTEQGDSAMYLCASSFQTGPGKTFGAGSRLTVL.

The chain couples TRBV30 to TRBJ1-1; D possibly corresponds to TRBD1 (6 bases). Deletions cut 8 bases from V and 4 bases from J, with 11 bases between. The length of the CDR3 is 11 residues. Germline V gene sequence: CDR1 GTSNPN, CDR2 SVGIG (reference sequence). DNA of the CDR3: TGTGCCCGGACAGTCGCCACTGAAGCTTTCTTT. It yields the protein CARTVATEAFF. The full variable domain, completed using reference TRBV30 and TRBJ1-1, is SQTIHQWPATLVQPVGSPLSLECTVEGTSNPNLYWYRQAAGRGLQLLFYSVGIGQISSEVPQNLSASRPQDRQFILSSKKLLLSDSGFYLCARTVATEAFFGQGTRLTVV.

V is TRBV19 and J is TRBJ2-5; no definite D call. This CDR3 contains 13 residues. Germline V gene data show CDR1 as LNHDA and CDR2 as SQIVND (reference sequence). V dropped 3 bases and J dropped 5 bases, with 10 bases sitting between them. CDR3 DNA sequence: TGTGCCAGTAGTATTACGGGTTTTGAGACCCAGTACTTC. Residues: CASSITGFETQYF. Complete variable domain (other parts from reference TRBV19 and TRBJ2-5): DGGITQSPKYLFRKEGQNVTLSCEQNLNHDAMYWYRQDPGQGLRLIYYSQIVNDFQKGDIAEGYSVSREKKESFPLTVTSAQKNPTAFYLCASSITGFETQYFGPGTRLLVL.

A word on this clone: The same CDR3 can be traced to other DNA sequences in this sample. The V call is TRBV9, the J call TRBJ2-3, with 7 bases aligning to TRBD2. CDR3 length equals 16 residues. Trimming cost V 0 bases and J 2 bases; bases outside gene matches: 6. CDR1 SGDLS and CDR2 YYNGEE come from the germline V gene. The CDR3 loop reads CASSVGLAEHTDTQYF. CDR3 DNA sequence: TGTGCCAGCAGCGTAGGACTAGCCGAACACACAGATACGCAGTATTTT. Looking up the rest from reference TRBV9 and TRBJ2-3 gives the full variable domain: DSGVTQTPKHLITATGQRVTLRCSPRSGDLSVYWYQQSLDQGLQFLIQYYNGEERAKGNILERFSAQQFPDLHSELNLSSLELGDSALYFCASSVGLAEHTDTQYFGPGTRLTVL.

This clone was found a few times. The V gene is TRBV11-2, the J gene TRBJ2-3; TRBD1 is a possible D gene (7 bases). Germline assignment: CDR1 SGHAT and CDR2 FQNNGV. The CDR3 extends over 15 amino acids. Trimming pared 4 bases from V and 4 bases from J, leaving 15 bases between. Here the CDR3 reads CASSSPTRGADTQYF. The CDR3 DNA is TGTGCCAGCAGCTCTCCCACCAGGGGGGCAGATACGCAGTATTTT.

This chain links TRBV11-2 with TRBJ1-5; a weak D match, TRBD1 (5 bases). Germline V gene lookup returns CDR1 SGHAT and CDR2 FQNNGV. This CDR3 spans 16 amino acids. Trimming left V 6 bases short and J 5 bases short, with 20 bases between. The CDR3 loop is CASSRSLDRIDQPQHF. The CDR3 DNA follows: TGTGCCAGCAGTCGATCCCTTGACAGAATCGATCAGCCCCAGCATTTT.

The rearrangement uses TRBV18 and TRBJ1-2; 9 nucleotides line up with TRBD1. This CDR3 contains 14 residues. The V and J ends lost 6 bases and 7 bases, in that order; junction bases with no gene match: 9. Looked up from germline, CDR1 is KGHSH and CDR2 is LQKENI. This CDR3 reads CASSPDRGEVGYTF. CDR3 DNA sequence: TGTGCCAGCTCTCCCGACAGGGGGGAGGTTGGCTACACCTTC. Complete variable domain (other parts from reference TRBV18 and TRBJ1-2): NAGVMQNPRHLVRRRGQEARLRCSPMKGHSHVYWYRQLPEEGLKFMVYLQKENIIDESGMPKERFSAEFPKEGPSILRIQQVVRGDSAAYFCASSPDRGEVGYTFGSGTRLTVV.